This TCR beta chain was profiled in a study of blood T cells in healthy people across ages. Study-wide results and caveats: The study could not conclusively compare naive and antigen-experienced cells, given its unsorted PBMCs.

On this clonotype itself: The antigen is undetermined.

V lost 3 bases and J 2 bases, leaving 11 bases between the germline ends. This CDR3 comprises 16 residues. Germline V gene lookup returns CDR1 SGHTA and CDR2 FQGNSA. It was with a sample-barcoded 5' primer and a J-beta primer mix that a second PCR of about 6 to 12 cycles was run. TCRdb used MiXCR to reprocess the 5' RACE reads, holding one entry per CDR3 protein. The top ten hold 3% to 4% of the sample, which has nearly 800,000 distinct CDR3 sequences, more than 20% seen once. These sequences were also reported in another study, on T cells of mothers and their children.

This chain uses TRBV7-2 with TRBJ2-6; D is perhaps TRBD2 (7 bases). The sequence was obtained from a boy younger than 18 in good health. The sample taken for sequencing was blood. The CDR3 protein is CASSFGGRTGANVLTF. CDR3 nucleotides: TGTGCCAGCAGCTTCGGGGGGCGGACTGGGGCCAACGTCCTGACTTTC.